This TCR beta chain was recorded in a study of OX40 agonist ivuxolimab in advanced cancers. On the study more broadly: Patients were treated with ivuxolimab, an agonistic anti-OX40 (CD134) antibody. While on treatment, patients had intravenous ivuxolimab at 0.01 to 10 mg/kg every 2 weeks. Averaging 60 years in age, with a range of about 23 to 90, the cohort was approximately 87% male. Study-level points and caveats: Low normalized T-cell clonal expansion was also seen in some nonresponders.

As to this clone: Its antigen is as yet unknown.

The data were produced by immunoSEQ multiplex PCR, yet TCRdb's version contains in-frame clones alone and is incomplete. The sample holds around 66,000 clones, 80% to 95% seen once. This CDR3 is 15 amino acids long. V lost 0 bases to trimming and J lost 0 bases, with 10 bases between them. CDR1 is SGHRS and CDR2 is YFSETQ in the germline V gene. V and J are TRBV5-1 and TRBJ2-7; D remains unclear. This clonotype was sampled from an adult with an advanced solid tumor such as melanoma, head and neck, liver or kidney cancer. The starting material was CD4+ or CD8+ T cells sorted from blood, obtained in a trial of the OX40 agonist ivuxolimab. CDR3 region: CASSLADSSSYEQYF. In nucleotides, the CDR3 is TGCGCCAGCAGCTTGGCCGATTCTAGCTCCTACGAGCAGTACTTC.